This T cell receptor beta chain was identified during a study of beta chain features in type 1 diabetes. Study summary: Sorted cells examined across all samples numbered 107,917,701.

Since all of the isolated RNA was reverse transcribed, expressed TCRB transcripts were what got sequenced. About 3.3 million reads, on average, came from each naive, central memory and regulatory T cell sample. TCRdb's copy holds only in-frame clones and misses some; the assay was immunoSEQ multiplex PCR. The sample consists of around 650,000 clones, about an eighth of them appearing once. On this clone itself: Antigen: not known.

Whole-study results and caveats: Any PCR bias toward short templates would affect both groups alike. Reads derived from cDNA could over-represent cells showing high TCR expression. Shorter TCRB CDR3s, moderately but significantly so, were found in Type 1 diabetes patients in all four CD4+ subsets.

The source of this sequence is a man aged 25-45 years with type 1 diabetes. The specimen sequenced was naive CD4+ T cells from blood.

CDR3 region: CASSLTGTAYNSPLHF. The CDR3 DNA reads TGCGCCAGCAGCTTGACCGGGACAGCGTATAATTCACCCCTCCACTTT. The chain carries TRBV5-1 and TRBJ1-6, with TRBD1 matching over 7 bases. Germline V gene data show CDR1 as SGHRS and CDR2 as YFSETQ. The junction had 5 bases not matched to a gene; V was cut back by 1 base and J by 4 bases. CDR3 length equals 16 residues.